Below, 3 T cell receptor beta chains from the same sample are listed, as sequenced in a study of cytomegalovirus exposure and HLA in healthy donors. Data came from immunoSEQ multiplex PCR; TCRdb stores just in-frame clones and leaves some out. The sample shows under 65,000 clones, roughly nine tenths of them seen only once. The sequenced material came from PBMCs. The receptor set was obtained from a woman aged 18-30 years in good health and CMV-seropositive.

This sequence joins TRBV28 and TRBJ2-3; 8 nucleotides align to TRBD1. The CDR3 length is 14 residues. Trimming took 5 bases from V and 5 from J; bases not matched to a gene: 6. Germline assignment: CDR1 MDHEN and CDR2 SYDVKM. The CDR3 DNA sequence: TGTGCCAGCAGTCCCCGGACAGGGTTAGATACGCAGTATTTT. Translated: CASSPRTGLDTQYF.

This clone showed up just once. This chain connects TRBV18 to TRBJ2-1, with 7 bases aligning to TRBD1. The CDR3 covers 16 residues. With 1 base clipped from V and 0 bases from J, the junction kept 3 bases outside the gene matches. Germline-derived CDR1 and CDR2 are KGHSH and LQKENI. CDR3 nucleotides: TGTGCCAGCTCACCACGGGACAGTAGCTCCTACAATGAGCAGTTCTTC. Protein: CASSPRDSSSYNEQFF.

V gene TRBV18 combines with J gene TRBJ1-2; 7 bases match TRBD1. The CDR3 is 16 amino acids. Looked up from germline, CDR1 is KGHSH and CDR2 is LQKENI. V lost 3 bases and J lost 7; bases outside the gene matches: 14. The CDR3 sequence is CASSPTRQGISSGYTF. In DNA form, the CDR3 reads TGTGCCAGCTCACCCACAAGACAGGGAATAAGTAGTGGCTACACCTTC.